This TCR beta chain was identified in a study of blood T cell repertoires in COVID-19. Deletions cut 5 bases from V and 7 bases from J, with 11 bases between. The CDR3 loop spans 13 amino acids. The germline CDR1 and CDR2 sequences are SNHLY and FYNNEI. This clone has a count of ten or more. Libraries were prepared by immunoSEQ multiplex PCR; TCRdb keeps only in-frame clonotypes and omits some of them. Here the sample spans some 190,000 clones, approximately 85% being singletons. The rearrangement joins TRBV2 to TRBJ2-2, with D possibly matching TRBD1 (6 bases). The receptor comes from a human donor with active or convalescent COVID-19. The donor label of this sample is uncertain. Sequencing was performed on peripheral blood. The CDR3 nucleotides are TGTGCCAGCAGTCCCACAGGGAGCGGGGAGCTGTTTTTT. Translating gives CASSPTGSGELFF.